This T cell receptor beta chain was captured in a study of cytomegalovirus exposure and HLA in healthy donors. Study conclusions and caveats: The productive fraction for most TCR beta V segments was about 90% or about 30% in an earlier analysis.

As to this clone: What it binds is not known.

Those who donated were healthy bone marrow donors. The primer mix had 60 Vbeta and 13 Jbeta primers. TCRdb's table, derived via immunoSEQ multiplex PCR, lists solely in-frame clones and lacks some. The sample carries some 130,000 clones, approximately 80% recorded once. The V end lost 1 base, the J end lost 3 bases, and 9 bases lay between the germline ends. The CDR3 sequence is 13 residues long. Germline V lookup: CDR1 GTSNPN, CDR2 SVGIG (reference sequence). Source material: PBMCs. The chain is built from TRBV30 and TRBJ2-5; perhaps TRBD2 as D (5 bases). The receptor's source is a man aged 25 to 40 in good health and CMV-seronegative. CDR3 in DNA: TGTGCCTGGAGTGACCTGAGGGAAGAGACCCAGTACTTC. It encodes CAWSDLREETQYF.